This TCR beta chain was documented in a study of CD8 T cells in ankylosing spondylitis. The CDR3 runs 13 residues. Trimming left V 3 bases short and J 2 bases short, with 6 bases between. In germline, CDR1 is LGHNA, CDR2 YNFKEQ. The table lists this clonotype with a few counts. Its antigen is undetermined. In making TCR beta libraries, quantitative 5'-RACE with molecular barcodes was used. TCRdb itself ran the 5' RACE reads through MiXCR, one entry per CDR3 protein. The table shows roughly 140,000 distinct CDR3 sequences, with 40% to 50% occurring only once. Broader study findings: Characteristic, it appeared, of ankylosing spondylitis blood was a TCR beta motif of about eight highly homologous variants. Clones that were linked to disease were CD8+ and were relatively rare in peripheral blood.

This sequence was found in a male donor with ankylosing spondylitis. Sequencing used synovial fluid, either unsorted or a sorted T cell fraction (not recorded which). The V gene is TRBV4-2, the J gene TRBJ2-3; D is unresolved. The CDR3 coding sequence is TGTGCCAGCAGCCAGCTGGTCACAGATACGCAGTATTTT. Its translation is CASSQLVTDTQYF.